This entry lists 25 T cell receptor beta chains sequenced from one sample in a study of cytomegalovirus exposure and HLA in healthy donors. Using immunoSEQ multiplex PCR, the repertoire was profiled, and TCRdb retains in-frame clones only, with some absent. The data contain about 360,000 clones, more than 80% of them singletons. Sequencing was carried out using PBMCs. These receptors all come from a young woman in good health and CMV-seronegative.

V and J are TRBV2 and TRBJ2-1; D perhaps matches TRBD2 (6 bases). V lost 6 bases and J lost 2, with 14 bases in between. Per germline, CDR1 SNHLY and CDR2 FYNNEI. This CDR3 is 15 amino acids long. The CDR3 nucleotides read TGTGCCAGCAGATCGGAGGGGTCAGCCTACAATGAGCAGTTCTTC. Encoded protein: CASRSEGSAYNEQFF.

The chain employs TRBV4-2 and TRBJ2-7, with 8 positions matching TRBD1. After removal of 3 bases from V and 3 bases from J, the junction contained 10 bases not matched to a gene. CDR1 is LGHNA and CDR2 is YNFKEQ in the germline V gene. The CDR3 spans 16 residues. The CDR3 loop reads CASSHPQGQASYEQYF. The CDR3, as DNA: TGTGCCAGCAGCCACCCCCAGGGACAGGCTAGCTACGAGCAGTACTTC.

This chain joins TRBV19 and TRBJ2-7; the match to TRBD2 covers 11 bases. CDR1 is LNHDA and CDR2 is SQIVND in the germline V gene (reference sequence). This CDR3 region has 16 residues. V dropped 5 bases and J dropped 0; count of bases not matched to a gene: 6. In DNA form, the CDR3 reads TGTGCCAGTAGTGGGACTAGCGGAAGAACCTCCTACGAGCAGTACTTC. Its protein is CASSGTSGRTSYEQYF.

V usage is TRBV28 and J usage is TRBJ1-1; D call uncertain. This CDR3 comprises 14 residues. V shed 2 bases and J shed 1 base, with 8 bases lying between them. Germline loops: CDR1 MDHEN, CDR2 SYDVKM. CDR3 loop: CASSLVAANTEAFF. CDR3 coding DNA: TGTGCCAGCAGTTTAGTTGCGGCGAACACTGAAGCTTTCTTT.

The chain recombines TRBV19 with TRBJ1-2; no clear D. Germline loops: CDR1 LNHDA, CDR2 SQIVND (reference sequence). The CDR3 is 13 residues long. Trimming removed 4 bases from V and 2 bases from J, with 8 bases in between. Here the CDR3 reads CASSTTANYGYTF. The CDR3 DNA sequence: TGTGCCAGTAGTACCACAGCCAACTATGGCTACACCTTC.

V is TRBV6-4 and J is TRBJ2-3, with 12 bases aligning to TRBD2. The CDR3 has 15 amino acids. After removal of 6 bases from V and 4 bases from J, the junction contained 5 bases not matched to a gene. Per germline, CDR1 MRHNA and CDR2 SNTAGT. DNA of the CDR3: TGTGCCAGCAGCGCACTAGCGGGAGGCTCAGATACGCAGTATTTT. It is translated as CASSALAGGSDTQYF.

The rearrangement links TRBV29-1 to TRBJ2-7; D is ambiguous. The CDR3 has 13 amino acids. V shed 3 bases and J shed 5 bases, with 14 bases lying between them. Germline CDR1 SQVTM, CDR2 ANQGSEA. The CDR3 loop reads CSVERGQVHEQYF. CDR3 in DNA: TGCAGCGTTGAGCGAGGTCAAGTCCACGAGCAGTACTTC.

This clone was seen more than once but under ten times. The rearrangement joins TRBV7-8 to TRBJ2-7; 7 positions agree with TRBD1. The CDR3 loop spans 15 amino acids. Germline CDR1 is SGHVS and CDR2 is FQNEAQ. Trimming removed 5 bases from V and 6 bases from J; junction bases left unmatched: 13. In nucleotides, the CDR3 is TGTGCCAGCAGCCCCAGGGGGACCGGATCAACCGAGCAGTACTTC. The encoded protein is CASSPRGTGSTEQYF.

J is TRBJ1-1 and V is TRBV27, with D maybe TRBD1 (5 bases). The germline V gene has CDR1 MNHEY and CDR2 SMNVEV (reference sequence). V shed 6 bases and J shed 6 bases, with 14 bases lying between them. The CDR3 extends over 13 amino acids. CDR3 loop: CASRAGGVPEAFF. The CDR3 DNA reads TGTGCCAGCAGAGCCGGGGGGGTGCCTGAAGCTTTCTTT.

With regard to this clone: One junction end does not reproduce the germline sequence, and a read error may be involved. The genes are TRBV28 and TRBJ2-1, with TRBD2 matching 9 bases. This CDR3 is built from 15 residues. Germline V gene data show CDR1 as MDHEN and CDR2 as SYDVKM. CDR3 residues: CASRPLAGVYTEQFF. The DNA of the CDR3 is TGTGCCAGCAGGCCCTTAGCGGGAGTGTACACTGAGCAGTTCTTC. The variable domain in full, with the rest retrieved from reference TRBV28 and TRBJ2-1, is DVKVTQSSRYLVKRTGEKVFLECVQDMDHENMFWYRQDPGLGLRLIYFSYDVKMKEKGDIPEGYSVSREKKERFSLILESASTNQTSMYLCASRPLAGVYTEQFFGPGTRLTVL.

The chain couples TRBV7-3 to TRBJ1-2, with 7 bases aligning to TRBD1. The CDR3 spans 16 residues. Looked up from germline, CDR1 is SGHTA and CDR2 is FQGTGA. Trimming removed 0 bases from V and 4 bases from J; junction bases left unmatched: 8. CDR3 protein: CASSLTTGEKGYGYTF. The CDR3 region has the DNA TGTGCCAGCAGCTTAACCACAGGGGAAAAGGGCTATGGCTACACCTTC.

This chain joins TRBV5-1 and TRBJ2-7, with 7 bases lining up with TRBD1. J gave up 0 bases and V 4 bases, and 4 bases lay outside the gene matches. CDR1 is SGHRS and CDR2 is YFSETQ in the germline V gene. CDR3 length: 14 amino acids. The CDR3 DNA follows: TGCGCCAGCAGCCCCGGACAGGCCTCCTACGAGCAGTACTTC. Its translation: CASSPGQASYEQYF. Full variable domain (rest looked up from reference TRBV5-1 and TRBJ2-7): KAGVTQTPRYLIKTRGQQVTLSCSPISGHRSVSWYQQTPGQGLQFLFEYFSETQRNKGNFPGRFSGRQFSNSRSEMNVSTLELGDSALYLCASSPGQASYEQYFGPGTRLTVT.

The V gene is TRBV30, the J gene TRBJ2-3, with TRBD2 identical over 7 bases. J was trimmed by 2 bases and V by 0 bases; bases with no gene match: 8. The CDR3 extends over 16 amino acids. Germline CDR1 reads GTSNPN; CDR2 reads SVGIG (reference sequence). In DNA form, the CDR3 reads TGTGCCTGGAGTGTACGGGCTAGCGGATTCACAGATACGCAGTATTTT. This translates into CAWSVRASGFTDTQYF.

The rearrangement joins TRBV10-3 to TRBJ1-1, with D possibly matching TRBD1 (5 bases). With 6 bases removed from V and 6 bases from J, the gap between germline ends came to 11 bases. The germline CDR1 and CDR2 sequences are ENHRY and SYGVKD. The length of the CDR3 is 12 residues. The CDR3 DNA reads as TGTGCCATCAGCCCAGGGATTCCTGAAGCTTTCTTT. This codes for CAISPGIPEAFF.

The chain has TRBV5-6 and TRBJ2-7; D not certain. The CDR3 is 14 residues long. V lost 0 bases and J lost 7, with 14 bases in between. The germline CDR1 and CDR2 sequences are SGHDT and YYEEEE. In DNA, the CDR3 is TGTGCCAGCAGCTTGGCCGGTGACACGGTTGAGCAGTACTTC. It specifies CASSLAGDTVEQYF. Together with reference TRBV5-6 and TRBJ2-7, the CDR3 gives the full variable domain: DAGVTQSPTHLIKTRGQQVTLRCSPKSGHDTVSWYQQALGQGPQFIFQYYEEEERQRGNFPDRFSGHQFPNYSSELNVNALLLGDSALYLCASSLAGDTVEQYFGPGTRLTVT.

The rearrangement uses TRBV10-1 and TRBJ2-5; 11 positions agree with TRBD2. The CDR3 length is 14 residues. Trimming removed 5 bases from V and 4 bases from J; junction bases left unmatched: 3. Germline V CDR1 and CDR2: WNHNN, SYGVQD (reference sequence). The CDR3 here is CASSPGLAGETQYF. The CDR3 DNA reads TGCGCCAGCAGTCCCGGACTAGCGGGAGAGACCCAGTACTTC.

The CDR3 DNA reads as TGTGCCAGCAGTTTAGGCCAGGCTGCTACGGAGACCCAGTACTTC. Translation: CASSLGQAATETQYF. The chain couples TRBV27 to TRBJ2-5, with D hard to call. V lost 2 bases and J 5 bases, leaving 15 bases between the germline ends. CDR3 length: 15 residues. The V gene's germline CDR1 is MNHEY and CDR2 SMNVEV (reference sequence).

This chain joins TRBV4-1 and TRBJ2-1; 10 bases agree with TRBD1. The V gene's germline CDR1 is MGHRA and CDR2 YSYEKL. The CDR3 spans 17 residues. V shed 0 bases, J shed 7 bases, and the junction held 9 bases outside the gene matches. Here the CDR3 reads CASSQDLRDRGINEQFF. CDR3 DNA sequence: TGCGCCAGCAGCCAAGATCTCCGGGACAGGGGCATTAATGAGCAGTTCTTC.

This clone occurred a few times. V and J are TRBV25-1 and TRBJ2-3, with 10 bases aligning to TRBD2. CDR1 and CDR2 from the germline V gene are MGHDK and SYGVNS. The CDR3 runs to 16 residues. V dropped 10 bases and J dropped 5; count of bases not matched to a gene: 15. CDR3 nucleotides: TGTGCCACCCTACCCCCAGCGGGAGGGCCTAAAGATACGCAGTATTTT. Amino acid sequence: CATLPPAGGPKDTQYF.

The chain couples TRBV7-2 to TRBJ2-3; D uncertain. V gave up 5 bases and J gave up 4 bases, with 13 bases separating them. The CDR3 spans 14 residues. Germline V lookup: CDR1 SGHTA, CDR2 FQGNSA. The DNA for the CDR3 is TGTGCCAGCAGCCCCCGCAGGCAGCCAGATACGCAGTATTTT. Translated, it gives CASSPRRQPDTQYF.

The table lists this clone with a count of one. V and J are TRBV11-2 and TRBJ1-6; D gene unclear. The CDR3 contains 15 residues. In germline, CDR1 is SGHAT, CDR2 FQNNGV. V lost 5 bases and J 3 bases, leaving 11 bases between the germline ends. The CDR3 sequence is CASSEVASYNSPLHF. In nucleotides, the CDR3 is TGTGCCAGCAGCGAAGTAGCTAGCTATAATTCACCCCTCCACTTT.

This chain joins TRBV13 and TRBJ2-1, with a possible D match to TRBD2 (5 bases). The length of the CDR3 is 12 residues. CDR1 and CDR2 from the germline V gene are PRHDT and FYEKMQ (reference sequence). Trimming left V 3 bases short and J 8 bases short, with 8 bases between. CDR3 nucleotides: TGTGCCAGCAGCTTGGCCGGGGATGAGCAGTTCTTC. This gives the protein CASSLAGDEQFF.

This clone was seen just once. This rearrangement joins TRBV29-1 to TRBJ2-1; TRBD2 matches 10 bases. Germline CDR1 is SQVTM and CDR2 is ANQGSEA. This CDR3 comprises 13 residues. The V gene end was trimmed by 5 bases and the J gene end by 10 bases; junction bases not matched to a gene: 8. The chain's CDR3 is CSVRLAGVLEQFF. The DNA for the CDR3 is TGCAGCGTTCGCCTAGCGGGAGTATTGGAGCAGTTCTTC.

The chain employs TRBV4-1 and TRBJ2-7; a weak D match, TRBD2 (6 bases). The CDR3 is made up of 17 amino acids. V lost 0 bases, J lost 0 bases, and 15 bases lay in between. The germline V gene encodes CDR1 MGHRA and CDR2 YSYEKL. CDR3 sequence (DNA): TGCGCCAGCAGCCAAGAGGGGGGTTTTGAGGTCTCCTACGAGCAGTACTTC. Translation gives CASSQEGGFEVSYEQYF.

The J gene is TRBJ1-4, the V gene TRBV7-8, with 7 bases matching TRBD1. Unmatched junction bases numbered 8, after V lost 5 bases and J lost 2 bases. The CDR3 totals 16 residues. Germline CDR1 SGHVS, CDR2 FQNEAQ. The CDR3 sequence: CASSPQGVRTNEKLFF. The CDR3 region has the DNA TGTGCCAGCAGCCCGCAGGGGGTGAGGACTAATGAAAAACTGTTTTTT.